This T cell receptor (beta chain) was sequenced in a study of blood T cells in healthy people across ages. This clonotype came up a few times. Germline assignment: CDR1 SGDLS and CDR2 YYNGEE. This CDR3 has 13 residues. Trimming took off 9 bases at V and 7 bases at J, with 16 bases between the two ends. Using a J-beta primer mix together with a sample-barcoded 5' primer, a second PCR was run for roughly 7 to 12 cycles. Samples each returned at least 2.5 million CDR3-containing paired-end reads. TCRdb reanalysed the 5' RACE reads using MiXCR and keeps one entry per CDR3 protein. The table shows about 640,000 distinct CDR3 sequences, with around 38% occurring only once. The total RNA that was extracted per sample amounted to at least 5.5 micrograms.

Source material: blood. This chain links TRBV9 with TRBJ2-2; unclear D gene. This receptor was taken from a man at least 80 years old in good health. In nucleotides, the CDR3 is TGTGCCACCCGACCCGGAGTAAACGGGGAGCTGTTTTTT. Protein product: CATRPGVNGELFF.